What follows are 22 T cell receptor beta chains derived from one specimen sequenced in a study of CD8 T cells in ankylosing spondylitis. From the 5' RACE reads, TCRdb called clonotypes with MiXCR, one entry per CDR3 protein. Of about 36,000 distinct CDR3 sequences in the sample, approximately 9.9% are singletons; the top ten hold 20% to 25%. Sequencing was done on a sample of synovial fluid, either unsorted or a sorted T cell fraction (not recorded which). The source of these receptors is a male donor with ankylosing spondylitis.

The chain recombines TRBV27 with TRBJ2-1, with D perhaps matching TRBD2 (6 bases). CDR3 length: 14 amino acids. CDR1 and CDR2 (germline): MNHEY, SMNVEV (reference sequence). The germline V and J ends were trimmed by 5 bases and 6 bases, with 14 bases remaining between them. The CDR3 region is CASSPGLTRNEQFF. The CDR3 coding sequence is TGTGCCAGCAGTCCGGGACTGACGCGCAATGAGCAGTTCTTC.

At least ten counts were recorded for this clonotype. The rearrangement uses TRBV19 and TRBJ2-1, with TRBD2 matching over 9 bases. CDR1 is LNHDA and CDR2 is SQIVND in the germline V gene (reference sequence). This CDR3 region has 15 residues. V dropped 4 bases and J dropped 4; count of bases not matched to a gene: 5. CDR3 protein: CASSRPSGTYNEQFF. For the CDR3, the DNA is TGTGCCAGTAGTAGGCCTAGCGGGACTTACAATGAGCAGTTCTTC.

The chain employs TRBV20-1 and TRBJ2-1; TRBD2 aligns across 9 bases. Germline assignment: CDR1 DFQATT and CDR2 SNEGSKA (reference sequence). This CDR3 has 15 residues. The junction had 5 bases not matched to a gene; V was cut back by 1 base and J by 4 bases. The CDR3 here is CSARGSGSAYNEQFF. CDR3 DNA: TGCAGTGCTAGAGGTAGCGGGAGCGCTTACAATGAGCAGTTCTTC.

This clonotype was seen repeatedly, ten times or more. The J gene is TRBJ2-1, the V gene TRBV15, with TRBD2 matching 9 bases. CDR1 and CDR2 (germline): LNHNV, YYDKDF (reference sequence). The CDR3 is 16 amino acids. V gave up 5 bases and J gave up 1 base; unmatched junction bases: 6. Here the CDR3 DNA reads TGTGCCACCAGCGGGTTAGCGGGAGCGTCCTACAATGAGCAGTTCTTC. Its protein is CATSGLAGASYNEQFF.

This clonotype was found many times. The chain combines TRBV3-1 with TRBJ2-7; the match to TRBD2 covers 10 bases. J lost 3 bases, V lost 1 base, and 18 bases had no gene match. CDR1 and CDR2 (germline): LGHDT, YNNKEL (reference sequence). The CDR3 is made up of 20 amino acids. The CDR3 region has the DNA TGTGCCAGCAGCCAAGTAATATCCGGACTAGCGGCCCATCACTACTACGAGCAGTACTTC. It specifies CASSQVISGLAAHHYYEQYF.

This clonotype came up many times. The chain carries TRBV13 and TRBJ2-5; the match to TRBD2 covers 12 bases. Germline-derived CDR1 and CDR2 are PRHDT and FYEKMQ (reference sequence). The V and J ends lost 5 bases and 5 bases, in that order; junction bases with no gene match: 12. This CDR3 has 17 residues. The CDR3 DNA is TGTGCCAGCAGCCTCAGGACTAGCGGGATCAACACGGAGACCCAGTACTTC. Translating gives CASSLRTSGINTETQYF.

This clonotype occurred a few times. V and J are TRBV7-8 and TRBJ2-7; D gene unclear. The CDR3 is 13 residues long. Between the trimmed V and J ends, which lost 1 base and 6 bases, there was a span of 10 bases. In germline, CDR1 is SGHVS, CDR2 FQNEAQ. CDR3 nucleotides: TGTGCCAGCAGCTTAGTATTAGGAAGCGAGCAGTACTTC. Encoded protein: CASSLVLGSEQYF.

The gene calls are TRBV5-4 and TRBJ1-2; 8 bases agree with TRBD1. V lost 3 bases, J lost 8 bases, and 12 bases stayed unmatched. This CDR3 is 15 amino acids long. Germline lookup yields CDR1 SGHNT and CDR2 YYREEE (reference sequence). CDR3 protein: CASSSVMGQENGYTF. CDR3 DNA: TGTGCCAGCAGCTCCGTAATGGGACAGGAGAACGGCTACACCTTC.

This rearrangement joins TRBV7-2 to TRBJ2-7; TRBD2 might be the D (5 bases). V was clipped by 4 bases and J by 1 base, with 17 bases between them. CDR1 and CDR2 (germline): SGHTA, FQGNSA. The CDR3 runs to 16 residues. In DNA, the CDR3 is TGTGCCAGCAGCTGGGGTAGCGTATCGGTATCCTACGAGCAGTACTTC. Translated: CASSWGSVSVSYEQYF.

This clonotype was observed a few times. This rearrangement joins TRBV7-2 to TRBJ2-7; no definite D call. Trimming pared 2 bases from V and 0 bases from J, leaving 11 bases between. There are 15 residues in the CDR3. Per the germline V gene, CDR1 is SGHTA and CDR2 is FQGNSA. CDR3 nucleotide sequence: TGTGCCAGCAGCTTAAACGCGCCGCCCTCCTACGAGCAGTACTTC. Translated, it gives CASSLNAPPSYEQYF.

The J gene is TRBJ1-5, the V gene TRBV2; no definite D call. Germline CDR1 and CDR2: SNHLY and FYNNEI. The CDR3 is made up of 16 amino acids. Trimming took off 2 bases at V and 6 bases at J, with 17 bases between the two ends. Here the CDR3 DNA reads TGTGCCAGCAGTGAACTAGGACGGAGGGCAGGTCAGCCCCAGCATTTT. Translation: CASSELGRRAGQPQHF.

This clonotype was found a few times. This chain joins TRBV7-9 and TRBJ2-7; D not certain. The CDR3 runs to 14 residues. Germline V gene sequence: CDR1 SEHNR, CDR2 FQNEAQ (reference sequence). V was trimmed by 8 bases and J by 0 bases, leaving 14 bases between them. CDR3: CASSGDESSYEQYF. CDR3 nucleotide sequence: TGTGCCAGCTCCGGCGACGAGAGCTCCTACGAGCAGTACTTC.

This clonotype was found many times. The genes are TRBV5-1 and TRBJ2-5, with 8 bases aligning to TRBD2. Germline loops: CDR1 SGHRS, CDR2 YFSETQ. The CDR3 sequence is 16 residues long. The V segment lost 0 bases and the J segment 3 bases; nucleotides outside the gene matches: 7. The chain's CDR3 is CASSLDSAGAKETQYF. The CDR3 DNA sequence: TGCGCCAGCAGCTTGGATTCAGCGGGGGCGAAAGAGACCCAGTACTTC.

In its sample, this clonotype was seen many times. The V gene is TRBV27, the J gene TRBJ2-4; D might be TRBD1 or TRBD2, each matching 5 bases. The CDR3 is 13 residues long. V lost 2 bases and J lost 8, with 10 bases in between. Germline V gene data show CDR1 as MNHEY and CDR2 as SMNVEV (reference sequence). The CDR3 DNA reads as TGTGCCAGCAGTTTAGGGGGACGGGACATTCAGTACTTC. Its protein product is CASSLGGRDIQYF.

This clonotype was picked up many times. In nucleotides, the CDR3 is TGTGCCAGCAGCATACCAGATGAGGATGAGCAGTTCTTC. Translation gives CASSIPDEDEQFF. The rearrangement links TRBV7-9 to TRBJ2-1; D gene uncertain. The CDR3 extends over 13 amino acids. The ends were cut back, 5 bases at V and 8 bases at J, with 13 bases in the middle. Per the germline V gene, CDR1 is SEHNR and CDR2 is FQNEAQ (reference sequence). The variable domain in full, with the rest retrieved from reference TRBV7-9 and TRBJ2-1, is DTGVSQNPRHKITKRGQNVTFRCDPISEHNRLYWYRQTLGQGPEFLTYFQNEAQLEKSRLLSDRFSAERPKGSFSTLEIQRTEQGDSAMYLCASSIPDEDEQFFGPGTRLTVL.

This clonotype was detected only a few times. One base away lies a much larger clone, so this may be a sequencing read error. The chain is built from TRBV12-3 or TRBV12-4 and TRBJ1-1; D is unresolved. The CDR3 contains 13 residues. CDR3 residues: CAGSWGWVTEAFF. The CDR3 DNA reads as TGTGCCGGCAGTTGGGGATGGGTCACTGAAGCTTTCTTT.

There are many counts of this clonotype. The gene calls are TRBV7-6 and TRBJ2-1; the D gene is possibly TRBD2 (5 bases). V lost 5 bases to trimming and J lost 8 bases, with 13 bases between them. The CDR3 length is 13 residues. Germline CDR1 reads SGHVS; CDR2 reads FNYEAQ. The CDR3 loop is CASSLTRVDEQFF. CDR3 DNA: TGTGCCAGCAGCCTGACGCGGGTGGATGAGCAGTTCTTC.

This clonotype was seen many times. The chain joins TRBV28 to TRBJ1-5; D possibly corresponds to TRBD1 (5 bases). Deletions cut 1 base from V and 7 bases from J, with 8 bases between. The CDR3 loop spans 13 amino acids. CDR1 MDHEN and CDR2 SYDVKM come from the germline V gene. CDR3 amino acids: CASSLFGGQPQHF. The CDR3 DNA reads as TGTGCCAGCAGTTTATTTGGGGGGCAGCCCCAGCATTTT.

This clonotype has ten or more counts. The chain is built from TRBV28 and TRBJ2-7; D remains ambiguous. The CDR3 runs 11 residues. The ends were cut back, 10 bases at V and 4 bases at J, with 11 bases in the middle. Per the germline V gene, CDR1 is MDHEN and CDR2 is SYDVKM. DNA of the CDR3: TGTGCCACCTCGGGTATTTACGAGCAGTACTTC. Translating gives CATSGIYEQYF.

This clonotype was counted many times. The chain is built from TRBV24-1 and TRBJ2-1; TRBD2 might be the D (5 bases). The CDR3 is made up of 12 amino acids. Trimming took off 0 bases at V and 12 bases at J, with 8 bases between the two ends. CDR1 is KGHDR, CDR2 SFDVKD, per germline. This chain's CDR3 is CATSDLSGWQFF. The CDR3 DNA reads TGTGCCACCAGTGATTTGAGCGGATGGCAGTTCTTC.

This clonotype occurred a few times. Written as DNA, the CDR3 is TGTGCCAGCAGCCAAGCGGGAAACGAGCAGTACTTC. The encoded protein is CASSQAGNEQYF. The chain couples TRBV3-1 to TRBJ2-7; TRBD2 might be the D (5 bases). V lost 1 base and J lost 5, with 6 bases in between. The CDR3 is made up of 12 amino acids. The germline V gene has CDR1 LGHDT and CDR2 YNNKEL (reference sequence).

The CDR3 here is CASSPGTSGSPTDTQYF. The CDR3, as DNA: TGTGCCAGCAGCCCGGGGACTAGCGGGAGTCCGACAGATACGCAGTATTTT. The rearrangement joins TRBV7-9 to TRBJ2-3; 14 bases are shared with TRBD2. Germline lookup yields CDR1 SEHNR and CDR2 FQNEAQ (reference sequence). J gave up 3 bases and V 5 bases, and 7 bases lay outside the gene matches. This CDR3 comprises 17 residues.